These 14 T cell receptor beta chains were all obtained from the same sample, sequenced in a study of shared clonotypes between healthy human individuals. Method: immunoSEQ multiplex PCR; TCRdb's copy keeps in-frame clones and lacks some. The sample includes almost 750,000 clones, roughly two thirds seen only once; the top ten take more than 1.5%. The material sequenced was memory CD4+ T cells sorted from blood. The sample's subset: CD45RA-negative fraction. All receptors come from a woman aged 30 to 39 in good health.

The chain recombines TRBV10-3 with TRBJ2-1; 10 bases align to TRBD2. The CDR3 spans 13 residues. In germline, CDR1 is ENHRY, CDR2 SYGVKD. V dropped 5 bases and J dropped 10; count of bases not matched to a gene: 5. The DNA of the CDR3 is TGTGCCATCAGTCTAGCGGGAGCGGGGGAGCAGTTCTTC. It codes for CAISLAGAGEQFF.

The chain recombines TRBV28 with TRBJ2-7; 8 nucleotides align to TRBD2. V lost 4 bases to trimming and J lost 0 bases; unmatched junction nucleotides: 2. Germline V gives CDR1 MDHEN, CDR2 SYDVKM. The CDR3 loop spans 14 amino acids. The CDR3 protein is CASSYSGNSYEQYF. In DNA, the CDR3 is TGTGCCAGCAGTTATAGCGGGAACTCCTACGAGCAGTACTTC. The whole variable domain, remainder taken from reference TRBV28 and TRBJ2-7, is DVKVTQSSRYLVKRTGEKVFLECVQDMDHENMFWYRQDPGLGLRLIYFSYDVKMKEKGDIPEGYSVSREKKERFSLILESASTNQTSMYLCASSYSGNSYEQYFGPGTRLTVT.

This clone was seen a handful of times. V is TRBV30 and J is TRBJ1-3; 11 nucleotides match TRBD1. The germline V gene has CDR1 GTSNPN and CDR2 SVGIG (reference sequence). The CDR3 loop spans 15 amino acids. J was trimmed by 7 bases and V by 2 bases; bases with no gene match: 7. CDR3 nucleotides: TGTGCCTGGAGTCTAGGGACAGGGGGTAGTAACACCATATATTTT. Its protein is CAWSLGTGGSNTIYF.

This chain connects TRBV11-2 to TRBJ2-7; 8 bases line up with TRBD1. The J segment lost 6 bases and the V segment lost 4 bases, leaving 8 bases of the junction unmatched. CDR3 length: 14 residues. Germline loops: CDR1 SGHAT, CDR2 FQNNGV. DNA of the CDR3: TGTGCCAGCAGCTCACAGGACAGGGCCCCCGAGCAGTACTTC. It codes for CASSSQDRAPEQYF.

This clone appeared a single time. CDR3 sequence: CASSESVNQETQYF. The CDR3 DNA is TGCGCCAGCAGTGAGTCTGTCAACCAAGAGACCCAGTACTTC. The chain has TRBV10-1 and TRBJ2-5, with D uncertain. CDR3 size: 14 residues. Trimming cost V 0 bases and J 0 bases, with 5 bases left between them. Germline values: CDR1 WNHNN, CDR2 SYGVQD (reference sequence).

This clone appeared a single time. The CDR3 DNA reads as TGTGCCAGCAGCTTAGCGGGGATCGAGTTCTACGAGCAGTACTTC. Amino acids: CASSLAGIEFYEQYF. The chain couples TRBV11-2 to TRBJ2-7, with a possible D match to TRBD2 (5 bases). CDR1 is SGHAT and CDR2 is FQNNGV in the germline V gene. This CDR3 is built from 15 residues. V was shortened by 1 base and J by 3 bases, with 13 bases between the two germline ends.

This chain links TRBV7-9 with TRBJ2-6; D not resolved. The germline CDR1 and CDR2 sequences are SEHNR and FQNEAQ (reference sequence). Trimming took off 2 bases at V and 0 bases at J, with 8 bases between the two ends. The CDR3 has 16 amino acids. As DNA, the CDR3 is TGTGCCAGCAGCTTACAGGTTAGCTCTGGGGCCAACGTCCTGACTTTC. It encodes CASSLQVSSGANVLTF.

A remark on this clone: A read error is possible here, since a much larger clone lies one base away. The V call is TRBV6-1, the J call TRBJ2-3; D unclear. The CDR3 length is 11 residues. Germline loops: CDR1 MNHNS, CDR2 SASEGT. Trimming cost V 8 bases and J 4 bases, with 7 bases left between them. Written as DNA, the CDR3 is TGTGCCAGCTGTATTTCAGATACGCAGTATTTT. It translates to CASCISDTQYF.

The chain links TRBV27 to TRBJ2-5, with D possibly being TRBD2 (6 bases). CDR3 length equals 15 residues. Germline V gene lookup returns CDR1 MNHEY and CDR2 SMNVEV (reference sequence). Deletions cut 6 bases from V and 5 bases from J, with 19 bases between. In DNA, the CDR3 is TGTGCCAGCAGGAGCCGGATGGGGCTAGCGGAGACCCAGTACTTC. Translated: CASRSRMGLAETQYF.

The V gene is TRBV10-3, the J gene TRBJ2-3; 12 bases are a match to TRBD2. The CDR3 covers 16 residues. From germline, CDR1 is ENHRY and CDR2 SYGVKD. V was pared by 4 bases and J by 3 bases, with 5 bases of the junction left unmatched. Here the CDR3 reads CAISGSLAGGTDTQYF. The CDR3 DNA reads TGTGCCATCAGTGGGTCACTAGCGGGAGGTACAGATACGCAGTATTTT.

The chain is built from TRBV4-2 and TRBJ2-3, with no clear D. CDR3 length: 16 amino acids. Trimming took off 1 base at V and 0 bases at J, with 11 bases between the two ends. Germline values: CDR1 LGHNA, CDR2 YNFKEQ. In DNA form, the CDR3 reads TGTGCCAGCAGCCAAGGACGATATCCTAGCACAGATACGCAGTATTTT. It translates to CASSQGRYPSTDTQYF.

This sequence joins TRBV28 and TRBJ2-7; TRBD2 is a possible D gene (6 bases). The germline V and J ends were trimmed by 8 bases and 2 bases, with 16 bases remaining between them. CDR1 is MDHEN, CDR2 SYDVKM, per germline. This CDR3 is 14 amino acids long. This CDR3 is CASLGSGVTYEQYF. CDR3 nucleotides: TGTGCCAGCCTCGGGAGCGGAGTAACCTACGAGCAGTACTTC.

This rearrangement joins TRBV5-6 to TRBJ2-1; D gene uncertain. The germline gives CDR1 SGHDT, CDR2 YYEEEE. Between the trimmed V and J ends, which lost 0 bases and 0 bases, there was a span of 13 bases. CDR3 length: 17 amino acids. The DNA for the CDR3 is TGTGCCAGCAGCTTGGTCCCGACGAGGCTCTCCTACAATGAGCAGTTCTTC. This sequence encodes CASSLVPTRLSYNEQFF.

This clone appeared a single time. J is TRBJ1-1 and V is TRBV19, with D hard to call. The V end lost 5 bases, the J end lost 0 bases, and 13 bases lay between the germline ends. The V gene's germline CDR1 is LNHDA and CDR2 SQIVND (reference sequence). The length of the CDR3 is 15 residues. CDR3 sequence: CASSPKWVMNTEAFF. The CDR3 bases are TGTGCCAGTAGTCCAAAGTGGGTGATGAACACTGAAGCTTTCTTT.